This TCR beta chain was captured by sequencing in a study of identical twins. Template switching added a universal primer site, and cDNA bore unique molecular identifiers. One entry per CDR3 protein, called by TCRdb with MiXCR from the 5' RACE reads. The sample consists of under 900,000 distinct CDR3 sequences, more than 9% of them appearing once. Unmatched junction bases numbered 4, after V lost 5 bases and J lost 3 bases. The CDR3 has 16 residues. Study findings and constraints: Conclusions relied on cross-sectional statistical analysis, not following the same donors.

To note about this clonotype: Its antigen remains unidentified.

Separately, the same data were catalogued under a study of yellow fever vaccine responses in identical twins.

The chain uses TRBV12-3 or TRBV12-4 and TRBJ2-2, with 12 bases identical to TRBD2. The sequence came from a woman aged 18 to 35 in good health. The sample consisted of PBMCs. In DNA, the CDR3 is TGTGCCAGCAGTCGACGGACTAGCGGGGACACCGGGGAGCTGTTTTTT. Protein: CASSRRTSGDTGELFF.